The 29 T cell receptor beta chains given below trace back to one sample, sequenced in a study of T cells in Graves' hyperthyroidism and ophthalmopathy. Amplified regions were TCR beta CDR3 sequences from RNA transcripts. With the HTBI primer set, the TCR CDR3 went through a first round of RT-PCR. Each CDR3 protein is one row after TCRdb ran MiXCR on the multiplex PCR reads. The table shows approximately 590,000 distinct CDR3 sequences, with around a sixth occurring only once. The specimen sequenced was blood. Every receptor here comes from a woman aged 25 to 39 with Graves' hyperthyroidism.

This clonotype showed up just a few times. The chain uses TRBV9 and TRBJ2-2; D unresolved. V was shortened by 0 bases and J by 4 bases, with 7 bases between the two germline ends. The CDR3 sequence is 14 residues long. Germline V gene data show CDR1 as SGDLS and CDR2 as YYNGEE. CDR3 sequence reads: CASSVGFATGELFF. The CDR3 nucleotides are TGTGCCAGCAGCGTAGGGTTCGCCACCGGGGAGCTGTTTTTT.

The chain combines TRBV10-2 with TRBJ2-7, with 7 bases matching TRBD1. The trim removed 6 bases at V and 0 bases at J, leaving 8 bases unmatched. CDR1 and CDR2 (germline): WSHSY, SAAADI. This CDR3 is 15 amino acids long. This CDR3 reads CASRLGTANSYEQYF. The CDR3 coding sequence is TGCGCCAGCAGACTCGGGACAGCAAACTCCTACGAGCAGTACTTC.

This clonotype was detected many times. V and J are TRBV27 and TRBJ2-1, with D perhaps matching TRBD1 (5 bases). The CDR3 sequence is 15 residues long. The V end lost 5 bases, the J end lost 0 bases, and 11 bases lay between the germline ends. Germline CDR1 MNHEY, CDR2 SMNVEV (reference sequence). Here the CDR3 DNA reads TGTGCCAGCAGTCCGGCAGGGCACTCCTACAATGAGCAGTTCTTC. Translation: CASSPAGHSYNEQFF.

This clonotype turned up a few times. The chain is built from TRBV28 and TRBJ1-5, with 11 bases aligning to TRBD1. Trimming cost V 6 bases and J 5 bases; bases outside gene matches: 6. Germline V CDR1 and CDR2: MDHEN, SYDVKM. CDR3 length: 15 residues. The CDR3, as DNA: TGTGCCAGCAGCGGACAGGGGGCTGTGGATCAGCCCCAGCATTTT. It yields the protein CASSGQGAVDQPQHF.

This clonotype was observed at least ten times. The genes are TRBV7-2 and TRBJ1-5; D ambiguous. Trimming left V 1 base short and J 6 bases short, with 10 bases between. This CDR3 spans 14 amino acids. Germline V gene lookup returns CDR1 SGHTA and CDR2 FQGNSA. CDR3 nucleotides: TGTGCCAGCAGCTTAGACGGGAAGGCTCAGCCCCAGCATTTT. It encodes CASSLDGKAQPQHF.

This clonotype came up many times. J is TRBJ2-1 and V is TRBV5-1, with D unclear. This CDR3 region has 16 residues. CDR1 is SGHRS and CDR2 is YFSETQ in the germline V gene. With 2 bases removed from V and 6 bases from J, the gap between germline ends came to 18 bases. For the CDR3, the DNA is TGCGCCAGCAGCTTTATGTGGGATTCCACTTCCAATGAGCAGTTCTTC. This codes for CASSFMWDSTSNEQFF.

This clonotype was counted a few times. The V and J genes are TRBV18 and TRBJ2-1; tentatively, D is TRBD1 (6 bases). Between the trimmed V and J ends, which lost 4 bases and 9 bases, there was a span of 25 bases. CDR1 is KGHSH, CDR2 LQKENI, per germline. CDR3 length: 17 residues. The CDR3 DNA follows: TGTGCCAGCTCACATACCCGACAGGTAATAAGTCTGGGTGAGCAGTTCTTC. This sequence encodes CASSHTRQVISLGEQFF.

In its sample, this clonotype was seen many times. The CDR3 reads CASSQAPSGSGTDTQYF. CDR3 DNA sequence: TGTGCCAGCAGCCAAGCCCCTAGCGGGAGCGGCACAGATACGCAGTATTTT. V and J are TRBV3-1 and TRBJ2-3, with TRBD2 identical over 10 bases. V lost 1 base to trimming and J lost 1 base; unmatched junction nucleotides: 5. The CDR3 covers 17 residues. Germline CDR1 and CDR2: LGHDT and YNNKEL (reference sequence).

A few counts support this clonotype. Since a much larger clone is just one base distant, this may be a read error. The chain has TRBV28 and TRBJ2-7, with 10 positions matching TRBD2. CDR3 length: 15 amino acids. Per the germline V gene, CDR1 is MDHEN and CDR2 is SYDVKM. The chain's CDR3 is CASKIRLAGNYEQCF. Written as DNA, the CDR3 is TGTGCCAGCAAGATACGACTAGCGGGCAACTACGAGCAGTGCTTC.

This clonotype came up many times. The J gene is TRBJ2-2, the V gene TRBV27; tentative D call: TRBD1 (6 bases). Germline V gene lookup returns CDR1 MNHEY and CDR2 SMNVEV (reference sequence). V shed 4 bases and J shed 0 bases, with 15 bases lying between them. The CDR3 sequence is 17 residues long. CDR3 bases: TGTGCCAGCAGTTCAGTAGACAGGTACTCGAACACCGGGGAGCTGTTTTTT. Translation: CASSSVDRYSNTGELFF.

In its sample, this clonotype was seen many times. The chain combines TRBV28 with TRBJ2-3, with TRBD1 as a possible D gene (5 bases). Trimming cost V 4 bases and J 1 base, with 12 bases left between them. Germline V gene data show CDR1 as MDHEN and CDR2 as SYDVKM. The length of the CDR3 is 15 residues. The CDR3, as DNA: TGTGCCAGCAGTTCGTTACAGGTGGGCACAGATACGCAGTATTTT. It translates to CASSSLQVGTDTQYF.

This clonotype was recorded many times. The chain combines TRBV15 with TRBJ1-2; 8 nucleotides align to TRBD1. V shed 5 bases, J shed 8 bases, and the junction held 7 bases outside the gene matches. The germline gives CDR1 LNHNV, CDR2 YYDKDF (reference sequence). This CDR3 spans 13 amino acids. The CDR3 DNA reads TGTGCCACCAGCCAACGGACAGGGTCCGGCTACACCTTC. Translating it yields CATSQRTGSGYTF. The variable domain in full, completed from reference TRBV15 and TRBJ1-2, reads DAMVIQNPRYQVTQFGKPVTLSCSQTLNHNVMYWYQQKSSQAPKLLFHYYDKDFNNEADTPDNFQSRRPNTSFCFLDIRSPGLGDTAMYLCATSQRTGSGYTFGSGTRLTVV.

The sample holds one count of this clonotype. Just one base apart from a much larger clone, this may be a read error. V gene TRBV28 combines with J gene TRBJ2-2; TRBD2 aligns across 9 bases. CDR1 is MDHEN and CDR2 is SYDVKM in the germline V gene. V was clipped by 5 bases and J by 2 bases; unmatched bases: 6. The CDR3 is 16 residues long. The CDR3 protein is CASSARTSANTGELFF. DNA for the CDR3: TGTGCCAGCAGTGCTCGGACTAGCGCAAACACCGGGGAGCTGTTTTTT.

This clonotype was observed a few times. The chain's CDR3 is CASSSGGERKAFF. CDR3 nucleotide sequence: TGTGCCAGCAGCTCAGGGGGTGAAAGAAAAGCTTTCTTT. The chain recombines TRBV9 with TRBJ1-1, with 7 bases fitting TRBD1. CDR1 and CDR2 from the germline V gene are SGDLS and YYNGEE. The trim removed 4 bases at V and 9 bases at J, leaving 9 bases unmatched. CDR3 length equals 13 residues.

This clonotype was picked up many times. This chain connects TRBV2 to TRBJ1-5; 7 bases agree with TRBD1. Germline CDR1 SNHLY, CDR2 FYNNEI. The CDR3 contains 14 residues. V was pared by 6 bases and J by 4 bases, with 6 bases of the junction left unmatched. This CDR3 is CASSLDRVNQPQHF. The CDR3 DNA reads TGTGCCAGCAGCCTAGACAGGGTAAATCAGCCCCAGCATTTT.

This clonotype was counted many times. The chain links TRBV28 to TRBJ2-7; 11 bases match TRBD1. The CDR3 totals 14 residues. Trimming took 5 bases from V and 6 from J; bases not matched to a gene: 6. Looked up from germline, CDR1 is MDHEN and CDR2 is SYDVKM. For the CDR3, the DNA is TGTGCCAGCAGTATCCCGGACAGGGGGCGCGAGCAGTACTTC. As protein: CASSIPDRGREQYF.

The V call is TRBV4-1, the J call TRBJ1-2; D call uncertain. V shed 3 bases and J shed 0 bases, with 5 bases lying between them. CDR3 length: 13 amino acids. Germline V gives CDR1 MGHRA, CDR2 YSYEKL. This chain's CDR3 is CASSHTTNYGYTF. The DNA of the CDR3 is TGCGCCAGCAGCCACACAACTAACTATGGCTACACCTTC.

This clonotype occurred a few times. The rearrangement uses TRBV27 and TRBJ2-7; D may be TRBD1 (6 bases). V lost 4 bases, J lost 4 bases, and 14 bases lay in between. Germline CDR1 reads MNHEY; CDR2 reads SMNVEV (reference sequence). This CDR3 has 14 residues. The CDR3 DNA follows: TGTGCCAGCAGTTGGGGCAGGGGCCGTTACGAGCAGTACTTC. Protein product: CASSWGRGRYEQYF.

The V gene is TRBV7-9, the J gene TRBJ2-5; D possibly corresponds to TRBD1 (6 bases). The germline CDR1 and CDR2 sequences are SEHNR and FQNEAQ (reference sequence). There are 21 residues in the CDR3. V was shortened by 2 bases and J by 6 bases, with 34 bases between the two germline ends. The CDR3 DNA sequence: TGTGCCAGCAGCTTAAAGGGGCCTCGCTTGGGGACGAGGAAAGGGGGAAAGACCCAGTACTTC. Its protein is CASSLKGPRLGTRKGGKTQYF.

The chain has TRBV25-1 and TRBJ2-1; no firm D call. Germline lookup yields CDR1 MGHDK and CDR2 SYGVNS. This CDR3 is 13 amino acids long. Trimming removed 7 bases from V and 11 bases from J, with 18 bases in between. CDR3 nucleotides: TGTGCCAGCATAACCGAGGACCCTCAACAGCAGTTCTTC. Translated: CASITEDPQQQFF.

This clonotype was counted ten times or more. The chain carries TRBV20-1 and TRBJ2-7; D assignment may be TRBD1 or TRBD2 (6 bases each). The CDR3 is 11 amino acids. Germline lookup yields CDR1 DFQATT and CDR2 SNEGSKA (reference sequence). V lost 7 bases, J lost 2 bases, and 9 bases lay in between. CDR3 protein: CSGRGAYEQYF. The CDR3 DNA sequence: TGCAGTGGAAGGGGGGCCTACGAGCAGTACTTC.

This clonotype was picked up many times. The J gene is TRBJ2-5, the V gene TRBV20-1; TRBD1 matches at 9 bases. This CDR3 spans 16 amino acids. Trimming removed 0 bases from V and 2 bases from J; junction bases left unmatched: 7. Germline values: CDR1 DFQATT, CDR2 SNEGSKA (reference sequence). CDR3 sequence: CSARDPGQGQQETQYF. CDR3 in DNA: TGCAGTGCTAGAGATCCCGGACAGGGGCAGCAAGAGACCCAGTACTTC.

This clonotype has ten or more counts. The CDR3 DNA follows: TGCAGTGCTTTATTTCTAGCGGACCCAAGGGATGAGCAGTTCTTC. Translating it yields CSALFLADPRDEQFF. The chain is built from TRBV20-1 and TRBJ2-1; TRBD2 matches 7 bases. V trimming: 5 bases; J trimming: 8 bases; junction bases outside the gene matches: 15. In germline, CDR1 is DFQATT, CDR2 SNEGSKA (reference sequence). This CDR3 is built from 15 residues.

This clonotype was counted ten times or more. The chain carries TRBV5-1 and TRBJ2-7; D gene ambiguous. In germline, CDR1 is SGHRS, CDR2 YFSETQ. CDR3 length: 13 residues. The V end was cut by 4 bases, the J end by 2 bases, with 10 bases between. The CDR3 bases are TGCGCCAGCAGCAATAATCCCACCTACGAGCAGTACTTC. It encodes CASSNNPTYEQYF.

This sequence joins TRBV11-2 and TRBJ2-1; 12 bases are a match to TRBD2. Germline V gene sequence: CDR1 SGHAT, CDR2 FQNNGV. The CDR3 is made up of 15 amino acids. With V trimmed by 5 bases and J by 3 bases, 2 bases remained unmatched. The chain's CDR3 is CASSGTSGYYNEQFF. CDR3 sequence (DNA): TGTGCCAGCAGCGGGACTAGCGGGTACTACAATGAGCAGTTCTTC. Complete variable domain (other parts from reference TRBV11-2 and TRBJ2-1): EAGVAQSPRYKIIEKRQSVAFWCNPISGHATLYWYQQILGQGPKLLIQFQNNGVVDDSQLPKDRFSAERLKGVDSTLKIQPAKLEDSAVYLCASSGTSGYYNEQFFGPGTRLTVL.

A note on this clonotype: A clone one base away is much larger, so this may be a read error. The rearrangement joins TRBV15 to TRBJ2-4; no definite D call. The V end lost 6 bases, the J end lost 8 bases, and 14 bases lay between the germline ends. The CDR3 is made up of 13 amino acids. Germline CDR1 reads LNHNV; CDR2 reads YYDKDF (reference sequence). This CDR3 reads CATRRRSMDIQYF. For the CDR3, the DNA is TGTGCCACCAGAAGACGAAGTATGGACATTCAGTACTTC.

This clonotype was recorded only once. A single base separates this from a much larger clone, so it may be a read error. The chain joins TRBV18 to TRBJ2-7, with TRBD2 matching over 8 bases. Trimming cost V 6 bases and J 2 bases; bases outside gene matches: 12. From germline, CDR1 is KGHSH and CDR2 LQKENI. This CDR3 spans 16 amino acids. CDR3 region: CASSRIWTSNTYEQYF. In DNA, the CDR3 is TGTGCCAGCTCCCGGATCTGGACTAGCAACACCTACGAGCAGTACTTC.

Note on this clonotype: This clone may be a read error of a much larger clone one base away. The chain couples TRBV6-5 to TRBJ2-6; D gene ambiguous. Germline V gives CDR1 MNHEY, CDR2 SVGAGI. The CDR3 extends over 15 amino acids. CDR3 nucleotide sequence: TGTACCAGCAGTTACTCGCACTCTGGGGCCAACGTCCTGACTTTC. It translates to CTSSYSHSGANVLTF.

This clonotype has only one observation. V is TRBV20-1 and J is TRBJ2-5, with TRBD1 identical over 10 bases. The CDR3 consists of 15 residues. The germline gives CDR1 DFQATT, CDR2 SNEGSKA (reference sequence). The ends lost 4 bases at V and 5 bases at J; junction bases unmatched: 10. CDR3 in amino acids: CSATKTGGALETQYF. As DNA, the CDR3 is TGCAGTGCTACCAAGACAGGGGGCGCGTTGGAGACCCAGTACTTC.